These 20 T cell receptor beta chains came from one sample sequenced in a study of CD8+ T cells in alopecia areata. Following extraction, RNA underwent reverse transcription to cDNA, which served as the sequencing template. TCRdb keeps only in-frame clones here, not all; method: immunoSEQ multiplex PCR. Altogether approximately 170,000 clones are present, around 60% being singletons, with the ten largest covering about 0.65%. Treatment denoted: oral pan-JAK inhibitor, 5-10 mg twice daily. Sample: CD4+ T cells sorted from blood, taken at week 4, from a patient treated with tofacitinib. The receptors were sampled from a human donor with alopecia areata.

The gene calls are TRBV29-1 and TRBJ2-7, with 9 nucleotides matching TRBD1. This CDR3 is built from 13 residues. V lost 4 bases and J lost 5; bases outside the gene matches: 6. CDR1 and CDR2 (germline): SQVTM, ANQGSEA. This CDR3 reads CSVGGTGKHEQYF. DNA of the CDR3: TGCAGCGTTGGGGGGACAGGGAAGCACGAGCAGTACTTC.

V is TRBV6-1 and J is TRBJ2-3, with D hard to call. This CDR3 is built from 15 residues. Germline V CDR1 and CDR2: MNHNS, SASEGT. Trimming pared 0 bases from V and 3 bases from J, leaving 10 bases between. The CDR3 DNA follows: TGTGCCAGCAGTGAAGCATGGAAAGGGACAGATACGCAGTATTTT. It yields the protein CASSEAWKGTDTQYF.

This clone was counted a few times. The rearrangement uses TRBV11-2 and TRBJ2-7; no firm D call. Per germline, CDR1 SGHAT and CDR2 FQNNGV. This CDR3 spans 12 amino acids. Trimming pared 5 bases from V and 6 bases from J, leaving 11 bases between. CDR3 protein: CASSVPPLEQYF. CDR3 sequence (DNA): TGTGCCAGCAGCGTCCCCCCCCTCGAGCAGTACTTC.

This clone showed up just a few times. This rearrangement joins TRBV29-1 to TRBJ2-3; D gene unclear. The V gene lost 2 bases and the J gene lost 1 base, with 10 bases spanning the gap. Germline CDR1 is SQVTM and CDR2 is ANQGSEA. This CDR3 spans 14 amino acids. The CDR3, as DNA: TGCAGCGTTGAATTTCCGCCCGGCACAGATACGCAGTATTTT. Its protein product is CSVEFPPGTDTQYF.

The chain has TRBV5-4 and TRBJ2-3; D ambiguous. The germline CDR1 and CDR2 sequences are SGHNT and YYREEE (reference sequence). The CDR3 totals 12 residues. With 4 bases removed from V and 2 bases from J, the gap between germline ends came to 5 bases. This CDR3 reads CASSHYTDTQYF. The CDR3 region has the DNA TGTGCCAGCAGCCACTACACAGATACGCAGTATTTT.

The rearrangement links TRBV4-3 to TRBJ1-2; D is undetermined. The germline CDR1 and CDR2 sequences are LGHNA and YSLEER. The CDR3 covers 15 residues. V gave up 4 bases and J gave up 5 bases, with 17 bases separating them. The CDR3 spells CASSPDRAGAYGYTF. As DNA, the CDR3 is TGCGCCAGCAGCCCAGACCGAGCGGGCGCTTATGGCTACACCTTC.

CDR3 in amino acids: CASSVQDNTDTQYF. For the CDR3, the DNA is TGCGCCAGCAGCGTCCAGGACAACACAGATACGCAGTATTTT. V gene TRBV4-3 combines with J gene TRBJ2-3, with D possibly TRBD1 on 5 matching bases. Trimming stripped 5 bases from V and 2 bases from J, with 11 bases between. Germline V gene sequence: CDR1 LGHNA, CDR2 YSLEER. This CDR3 spans 14 amino acids.

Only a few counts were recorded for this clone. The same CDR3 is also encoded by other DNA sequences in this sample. The CDR3 DNA follows: TGTGCCAGCAGCTTAGATCAGGGTGACGGGGAGCTGTTTTTT. This translates into CASSLDQGDGELFF. The gene calls are TRBV7-2 and TRBJ2-2, with D perhaps matching TRBD1 (5 bases). This CDR3 contains 14 residues. The V gene's germline CDR1 is SGHTA and CDR2 FQGNSA. Trimming took off 1 base at V and 7 bases at J, with 10 bases between the two ends.

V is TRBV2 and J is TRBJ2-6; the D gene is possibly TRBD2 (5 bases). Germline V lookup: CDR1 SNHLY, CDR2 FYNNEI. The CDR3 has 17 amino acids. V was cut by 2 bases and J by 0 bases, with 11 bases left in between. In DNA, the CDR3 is TGTGCCAGCAGTGAATCTAGCCAGCACTCTGGGGCCAACGTCCTGACTTTC. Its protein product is CASSESSQHSGANVLTF. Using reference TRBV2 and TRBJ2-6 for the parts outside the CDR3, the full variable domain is EPEVTQTPSHQVTQMGQEVILRCVPISNHLYFYWYRQILGQKVEFLVSFYNNEISEKSEIFDDQFSVERPDGSNFTLKIRSTKLEDSAMYFCASSESSQHSGANVLTFGAGSRLTVL.

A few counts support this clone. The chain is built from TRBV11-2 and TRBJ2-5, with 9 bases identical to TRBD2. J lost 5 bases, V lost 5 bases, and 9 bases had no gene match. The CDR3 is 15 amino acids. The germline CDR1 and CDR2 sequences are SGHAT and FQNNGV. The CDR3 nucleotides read TGTGCCAGCAGCCCCCCGGCGGGAGGGGTGGAGACCCAGTACTTC. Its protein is CASSPPAGGVETQYF.

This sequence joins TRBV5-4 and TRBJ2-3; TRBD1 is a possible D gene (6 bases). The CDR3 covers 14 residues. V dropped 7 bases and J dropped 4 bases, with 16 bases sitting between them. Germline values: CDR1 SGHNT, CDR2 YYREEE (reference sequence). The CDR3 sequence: CASASPGVPDTQYF. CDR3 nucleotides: TGTGCCAGCGCGTCTCCAGGGGTTCCAGATACGCAGTATTTT.

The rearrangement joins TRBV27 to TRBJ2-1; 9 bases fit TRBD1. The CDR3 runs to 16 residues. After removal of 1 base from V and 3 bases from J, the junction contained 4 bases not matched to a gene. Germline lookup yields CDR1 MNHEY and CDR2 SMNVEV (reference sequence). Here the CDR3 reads CASSLYMGQGYNEQFF. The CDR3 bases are TGTGCCAGCAGTTTATATATGGGACAGGGCTACAATGAGCAGTTCTTC.

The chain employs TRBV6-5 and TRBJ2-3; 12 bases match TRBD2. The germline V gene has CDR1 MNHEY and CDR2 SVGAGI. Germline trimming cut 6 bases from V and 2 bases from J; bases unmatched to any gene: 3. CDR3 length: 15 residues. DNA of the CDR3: TGTGCCAGCAGACTAGCGGGAGGCACCACAGATACGCAGTATTTT. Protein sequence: CASRLAGGTTDTQYF.

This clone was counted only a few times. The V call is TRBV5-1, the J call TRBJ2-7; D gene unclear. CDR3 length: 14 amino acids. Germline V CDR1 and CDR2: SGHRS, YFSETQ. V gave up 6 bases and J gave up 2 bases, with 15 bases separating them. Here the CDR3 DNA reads TGCGCCAGCACTATTTTGGCCGGTCCCTACGAGCAGTACTTC. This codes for CASTILAGPYEQYF.

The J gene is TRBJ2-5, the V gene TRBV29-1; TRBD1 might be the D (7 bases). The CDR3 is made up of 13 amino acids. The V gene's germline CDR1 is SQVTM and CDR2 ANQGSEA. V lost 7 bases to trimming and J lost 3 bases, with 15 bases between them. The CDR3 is CSAEDRREETQYF. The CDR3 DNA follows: TGCAGCGCCGAGGACAGGAGGGAAGAGACCCAGTACTTC.

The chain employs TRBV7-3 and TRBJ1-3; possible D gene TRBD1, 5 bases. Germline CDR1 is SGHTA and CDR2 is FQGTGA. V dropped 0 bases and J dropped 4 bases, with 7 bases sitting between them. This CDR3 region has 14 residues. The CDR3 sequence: CASSLTRAGNTIYF. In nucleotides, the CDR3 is TGTGCCAGCAGCTTAACCAGGGCCGGAAACACCATATATTTT. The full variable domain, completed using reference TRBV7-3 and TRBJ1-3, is GAGVSQTPSNKVTEKGKYVELRCDPISGHTALYWYRQSLGQGPEFLIYFQGTGAADDSGLPNDRFFAVRPEGSVSTLKIQRTERGDSAVYLCASSLTRAGNTIYFGEGSWLTVV.

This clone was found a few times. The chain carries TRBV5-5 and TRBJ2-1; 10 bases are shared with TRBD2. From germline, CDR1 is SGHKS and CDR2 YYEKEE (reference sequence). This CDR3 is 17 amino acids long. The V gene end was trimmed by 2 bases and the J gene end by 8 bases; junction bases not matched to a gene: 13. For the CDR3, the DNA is TGTGCCAGCAGCTTCGGATCGCCGGGACTAGCGAGCGATGAGCAGTTCTTC. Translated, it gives CASSFGSPGLASDEQFF.

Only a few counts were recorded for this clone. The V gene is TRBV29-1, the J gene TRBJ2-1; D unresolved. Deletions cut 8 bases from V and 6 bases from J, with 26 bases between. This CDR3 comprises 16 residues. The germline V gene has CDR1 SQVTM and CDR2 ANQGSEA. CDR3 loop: CSLLETPLQHGNEQFF. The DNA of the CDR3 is TGCAGCCTTCTAGAGACACCCCTCCAGCATGGCAATGAGCAGTTCTTC.

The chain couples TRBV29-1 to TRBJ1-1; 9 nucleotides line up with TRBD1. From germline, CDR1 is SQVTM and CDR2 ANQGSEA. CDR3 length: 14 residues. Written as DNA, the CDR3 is TGCAGTGTTCGCTCCGGGACAGGGTGGACTGAAGCTTTCTTT. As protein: CSVRSGTGWTEAFF.

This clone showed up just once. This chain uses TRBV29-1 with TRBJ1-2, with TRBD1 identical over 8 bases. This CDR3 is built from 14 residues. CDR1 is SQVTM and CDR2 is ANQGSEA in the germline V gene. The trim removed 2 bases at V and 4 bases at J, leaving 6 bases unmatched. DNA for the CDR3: TGCAGCGTTGAAACCGGCAGGGGGCCCTATGGCTACACCTTC. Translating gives CSVETGRGPYGYTF.